The rows below give T cell receptor beta chains drawn from one sample of a study of shared clonotypes between healthy human individuals. The assay was immunoSEQ multiplex PCR, and TCRdb's table has in-frame clones only and misses some. The sample includes roughly 590,000 clones, 95% to 96% of them seen just once. The specimen sequenced was naive CD8+ T cells sorted from blood. The receptors come from a woman between 25 and 40 years old in good health. The CDR3 runs from the conserved cysteine through the conserved F or W. D genes are given only for firm matches.

D	V	length	CDR3
TRBD1	TRBV4-1	16	CASSQDPRTGGYEQYF
TRBD2	TRBV27	15	CASSFFSGGQETQYF
TRBD1	TRBV28	15	CASSFFADRGTEAFF
NA	TRBV19	15	CASSITQGPYNEQFF
TRBD1	TRBV27	15	CASRGRQGAWYEQYF
NA	TRBV9	14	CASSVGASSYEQYF
NA	TRBV27	13	CAAGVASTDTQYF
NA	TRBV2	15	CASSDWVSLNYGYTF
NA	TRBV7-9	14	CASNRPAVQETQYF
NA	TRBV7-9	14	CASSLVNRAGEQYF
TRBD1	TRBV27	15	CASSLGRGTNQPQHF
NA	TRBV9	14	CASSVGKSGHEQYF
TRBD1	TRBV28	15	CASSIGQGAVNEQFF
NA	TRBV29-1	16	CSVEVAYPLSGQEQYF
TRBD1	TRBV27	15	CASSPYAGGSTEAFF
TRBD2	TRBV4-1	16	CASSQDLMGGRYEQYF
TRBD2	TRBV13	15	CASSLVSSGRYEQYF
NA	TRBV7-3	16	CASSLTGGSSYNEQFF
NA	TRBV29-1	11	CSVIEYNEQFF
NA	TRBV27	14	CASSSGGAGNTIYF
NA	TRBV27	13	CASSLIGGYEQYF
TRBD2	TRBV10-3	12	CAIKGGSNEQFF
NA	TRBV27	12	CASGPGPRVAFF
NA	TRBV2	14	CASSDGMAADTQYF
NA	TRBV27	18	CASSSTPDVWRVEYEQYF
TRBD1	TRBV5-1	15	CASSADRGHSYEQYF
NA	TRBV2	15	CASSESAMGNQPQHF
NA	TRBV28	14	CASSLGDLAYEQYF
NA	TRBV19	13	CASSRGLHLEQYF
NA	TRBV5-1	15	CASSPNPRYTGELFF
NA	TRBV7-6	13	CASSPTSSYEQYF
TRBD2	TRBV11-1	15	CASSPWREGPYEQYF
TRBD1	TRBV2	18	CASSLNPSWDRGDNEQFF
TRBD2	TRBV28	18	CASNLPLAGGISTDTQYF
NA	TRBV9	12	CASSAIGAEQFF
TRBD2	TRBV4-1	16	CASSQDLAGLSYEQYF
NA	TRBV29-1	13	CSVVASARGEQFF
NA	TRBV19	15	CASSRDRSSGNTIYF
TRBD1	TRBV2	12	CARGTAEETQYF
NA	TRBV4-1	17	CASSQETDSHRNTEAFF
TRBD2	TRBV13	19	CASRGGASGHPGDTGELFF
TRBD1	TRBV27	14	CASSRDRGLTEAFF
NA	TRBV27	15	CASSSRKSSYNEQFF
NA	TRBV6-1	14	CASTSGAAYNEQFF
NA	TRBV15	14	CATSRLMTVQPQHF